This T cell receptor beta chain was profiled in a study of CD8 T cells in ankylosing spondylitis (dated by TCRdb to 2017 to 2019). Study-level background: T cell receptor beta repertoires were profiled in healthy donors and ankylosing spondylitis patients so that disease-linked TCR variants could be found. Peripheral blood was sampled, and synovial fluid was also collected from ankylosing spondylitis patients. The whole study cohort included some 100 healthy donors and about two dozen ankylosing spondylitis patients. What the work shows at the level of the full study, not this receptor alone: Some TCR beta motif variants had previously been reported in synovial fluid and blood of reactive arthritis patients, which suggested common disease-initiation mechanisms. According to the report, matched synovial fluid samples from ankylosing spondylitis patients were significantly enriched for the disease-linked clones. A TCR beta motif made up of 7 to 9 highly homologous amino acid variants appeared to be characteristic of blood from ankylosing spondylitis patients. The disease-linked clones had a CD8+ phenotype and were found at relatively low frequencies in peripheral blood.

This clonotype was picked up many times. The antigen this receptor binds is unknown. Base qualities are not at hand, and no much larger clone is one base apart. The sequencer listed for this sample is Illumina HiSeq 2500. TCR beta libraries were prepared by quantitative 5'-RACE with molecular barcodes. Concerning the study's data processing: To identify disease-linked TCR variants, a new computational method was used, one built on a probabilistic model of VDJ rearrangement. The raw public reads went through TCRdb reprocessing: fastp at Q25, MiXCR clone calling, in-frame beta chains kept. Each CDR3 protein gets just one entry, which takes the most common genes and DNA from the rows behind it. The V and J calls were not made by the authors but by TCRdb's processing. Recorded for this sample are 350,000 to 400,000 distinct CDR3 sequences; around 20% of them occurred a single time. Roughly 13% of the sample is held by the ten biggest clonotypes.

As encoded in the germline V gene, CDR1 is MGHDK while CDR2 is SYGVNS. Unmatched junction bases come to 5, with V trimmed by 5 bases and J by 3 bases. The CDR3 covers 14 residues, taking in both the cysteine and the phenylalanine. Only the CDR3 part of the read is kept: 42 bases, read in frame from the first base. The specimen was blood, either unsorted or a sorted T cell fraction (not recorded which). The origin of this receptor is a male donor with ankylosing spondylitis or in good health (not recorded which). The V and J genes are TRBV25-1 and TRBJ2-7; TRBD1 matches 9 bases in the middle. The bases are TGTGCCAGCAGTCCGACAGGGGGGTTCTACGAGCAGTACTTC. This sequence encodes CASSPTGGFYEQYF.